A selection of T cell receptor beta chains follows, all from one sample in a study of blood T cells in healthy people across ages. TCRdb redid the calling of the 5' RACE reads with MiXCR, one entry per CDR3 protein. The table records more than 1,400,000 distinct CDR3 sequences, 40% to 50% of them present only once. Sequenced input: blood. The receptor set was obtained from a woman aged 18-35 years in good health. The conserved cysteine and the conserved F or W are not part of the CDR3 here.

V	J	CDR3
TRBV28	TRBJ2-1	ASGGNSYNEQF
TRBV5-1	TRBJ1-4	ASSLAGARGTNEKLF
TRBV7-9	TRBJ1-1	ASSLDRDLGANTEAF
TRBV6-6	TRBJ1-2	ASSPETGPTRGYT
TRBV29-1	TRBJ2-2	SVSGTGGTRRGELF
TRBV3-1	TRBJ1-4	ASSHREKLF
TRBV12-3/TRBV12-4	TRBJ2-1	ASSLKLAGVGSYNEQF
TRBV27	TRBJ2-1	ASSLASGRINEQF
TRBV4-1	TRBJ2-2	ASSQDGDQGGIGELF
TRBV20-1	TRBJ2-5	SAKDGTRDDLLAWEQY
TRBV20-1	TRBJ2-7	SARIGTGLYEQY
TRBV24-1	.	ATSDTGTVGETQY
TRBV20-1	TRBJ1-4	SAPQVTNEKLF
TRBV9	TRBJ1-4	ASSVDPGQALEKLF
TRBV5-1	TRBJ2-5	ASSSGGPSYNEQY
TRBV5-1	TRBJ2-5	ASRSELAGGLEQY
TRBV7-6	TRBJ2-5	ASSFNSGGASETQY
TRBV7-9	TRBJ2-1	ASSSRGLAGSANYNEQF
TRBV20-1	TRBJ2-5	SAREDSLPTRQY
TRBV27	.	ASSLTGGRGEQY
TRBV11-2	TRBJ1-2	ASSSPYGDNYGYT
TRBV9	TRBJ2-3	ASSAPPGGRGGTDTQY
TRBV12-3/TRBV12-4	TRBJ2-7	ASSLRGGAFYEQY
TRBV7-9	TRBJ2-7	ASSAPFGGPYEQY
TRBV18	TRBJ2-6	ASSLTYSGANVLT
TRBV24-1	TRBJ2-1	ATSDPSDRAYNEQF
TRBV6-5	TRBJ2-7	ASSYSRLAGDYEQY